A selection of T cell receptor beta chains follows, all from one sample in a study of persistence of HIV-infected CD4 T cells. The protocol was immunoSEQ multiplex PCR, while the TCRdb copy is restricted to in-frame clones and leaves out a portion. The profile covers roughly 28,000 clones, with more than 75% appearing a single time and 0.7% to 0.95% taken by the ten largest. These TCRs are of unknown antigen specificity. Material: CD4+ T cells sorted from PBMCs after approximately 19-hour stimulation, obtained from a patient who received antiretroviral therapy. The receptors stem from an adult woman with HIV who was CMV-seropositive. CDR3s include the opening cysteine and the closing phenylalanine or tryptophan. A D gene is named only where the DNA matches it firmly. The size field is filled for only some rows; it gives once, few, many or a size class.

V gene: TRBV7-3
J gene: TRBJ1-1
clone size: .
D gene: .
CDR3 DNA: TGTGCCAGCAGCTTAGACAGGAACACTGAAGCTTTCTTT
CDR3 protein: CASSLDRNTEAFF

V gene: TRBV6-5
J gene: TRBJ2-1
clone size: once
D gene: TRBD2
CDR3 DNA: TGTGCCAGCAGTTACGGGACTAGCGGGTCGGACGAGCAGTTCTTC
CDR3 protein: CASSYGTSGSDEQFF

V gene: TRBV7-9
J gene: TRBJ1-6
clone size: .
D gene: TRBD1
CDR3 DNA: TGTGCCAGCAGCTTAACCTCAGGGGGTAATTCACCCCTCCACTTT
CDR3 protein: CASSLTSGGNSPLHF

V gene: TRBV19
J gene: TRBJ1-1
clone size: .
D gene: .
CDR3 DNA: TGTGCCAGTAGTTCAGGAAGGACTGAAGCTTTCTTT
CDR3 protein: CASSSGRTEAFF

V gene: TRBV29-1
J gene: TRBJ1-5
clone size: .
D gene: .
CDR3 DNA: TGCAGCGTTGCCGGGAATAGCAATCAGCCCCAGCATTTT
CDR3 protein: CSVAGNSNQPQHF

V gene: TRBV10-2
J gene: TRBJ1-5
clone size: .
D gene: .
CDR3 DNA: TGCGCCAGCAGCCAAAGACAGACCCCCTTCGTTTGGCCCCAGCATTTT
CDR3 protein: CASSQRQTPFVWPQHF

V gene: TRBV19
J gene: TRBJ2-2
clone size: .
D gene: .
CDR3 DNA: TGTGCCAGTAAGGAACAGGGTTACACCGGGGAGCTGTTTTTT
CDR3 protein: CASKEQGYTGELFF

V gene: TRBV20-1
J gene: TRBJ2-1
clone size: .
D gene: .
CDR3 DNA: TGCAGTTTCCGTTCAGGCGATGAGCAGTTCTTC
CDR3 protein: CSFRSGDEQFF

V gene: TRBV9
J gene: TRBJ1-1
clone size: .
D gene: .
CDR3 DNA: TGTGCCAGCAGCCCTTCTTTGGGGGGGCTGAGGACTGAAGCTTTCTTT
CDR3 protein: CASSPSLGGLRTEAFF

V gene: TRBV7-9
J gene: TRBJ2-1
clone size: .
D gene: TRBD1
CDR3 DNA: TGTGCCAGCAGCTTACCCCCGGGACAGGAATTAAATGAGCAGTTCTTC
CDR3 protein: CASSLPPGQELNEQFF

V gene: TRBV19
J gene: TRBJ1-5
clone size: few
D gene: .
CDR3 DNA: TGTGCCAGTAGTATAGGGGGGGGGTTCGACAATCAGCCCCAGCATTTT
CDR3 protein: CASSIGGGFDNQPQHF

V gene: TRBV5-5
J gene: TRBJ1-2
clone size: .
D gene: .
CDR3 DNA: TGTGCCAGCAGCTGGACAGCCAACTATGGCTACACCTTC
CDR3 protein: CASSWTANYGYTF

V gene: TRBV30
J gene: TRBJ1-2
clone size: .
D gene: TRBD1
CDR3 DNA: TGTGCCTGCTTGACAGGGGAAGGATATGGCTACACCTTC
CDR3 protein: CACLTGEGYGYTF

V gene: TRBV7-3
J gene: TRBJ1-1
clone size: .
D gene: .
CDR3 DNA: TGTGCCAGCAGCTTAAATTCCGGTACTGAAGCTTTCTTT
CDR3 protein: CASSLNSGTEAFF

V gene: TRBV5-8
J gene: TRBJ1-1
clone size: .
D gene: .
CDR3 DNA: TGTGCCAGCAGCTATGAAGCTTTCTTT
CDR3 protein: CASSYEAFF

V gene: TRBV10-2
J gene: TRBJ2-1
clone size: .
D gene: TRBD2
CDR3 DNA: TGCGCCAGCGGAGGGGGGTTAGCGGGGGCCCTGAGCTCCTACAATGAGCAGTTCTTC
CDR3 protein: CASGGGLAGALSSYNEQFF

V gene: TRBV5-6
J gene: TRBJ2-1
clone size: .
D gene: TRBD1
CDR3 DNA: TGTGCCAGCAGCACCGGGACAGGGCTGGCAGAAGAGCAGTTCTTC
CDR3 protein: CASSTGTGLAEEQFF

V gene: TRBV6-5
J gene: TRBJ1-1
clone size: .
D gene: TRBD1
CDR3 DNA: TGTGCCAGCAAAGGACAGGGGAACACTGAAGCTTTCTTT
CDR3 protein: CASKGQGNTEAFF

V gene: TRBV30
J gene: TRBJ2-1
clone size: .
D gene: .
CDR3 DNA: TGTGCCTGGAAAGATGGCTACAATGAGCAGTTCTTC
CDR3 protein: CAWKDGYNEQFF

V gene: TRBV6-6
J gene: TRBJ1-1
clone size: .
D gene: .
CDR3 DNA: TGTGCCAGCAGTTACTCCGTAGCCACTGAAGCTTTCTTT
CDR3 protein: CASSYSVATEAFF

V gene: TRBV6-5
J gene: TRBJ2-4
clone size: once
D gene: .
CDR3 DNA: TGTGCCAGCAGGGGCGACGGGACGTGGATTCAGTACTTC
CDR3 protein: CASRGDGTWIQYF

V gene: TRBV10-3
J gene: TRBJ1-2
clone size: .
D gene: .
CDR3 DNA: TGTGCCATCAGTGAGGACGGCTTCGGAGGCTACACCTTC
CDR3 protein: CAISEDGFGGYTF

V gene: TRBV24-1
J gene: TRBJ2-2
clone size: .
D gene: TRBD1
CDR3 DNA: TGTGCCACCAGTGATTTTAGGGGGCGTAGCACCGGGGAGCTGTTTTTT
CDR3 protein: CATSDFRGRSTGELFF

V gene: TRBV5-1
J gene: TRBJ2-1
clone size: .
D gene: TRBD2
CDR3 DNA: TGCGCCAGCAGACCCGGAACCATAGCGGGGGCGTCCTCCTACAATGAGCAGTTCTTC
CDR3 protein: CASRPGTIAGASSYNEQFF

V gene: TRBV6-2/TRBV6-3
J gene: TRBJ1-5
clone size: .
D gene: .
CDR3 DNA: TGTGCCAGCAGTTCGACAGTGCAGCCCCAGCATTTT
CDR3 protein: CASSSTVQPQHF

V gene: TRBV30
J gene: TRBJ2-2
clone size: few
D gene: TRBD1
CDR3 DNA: TGTGCCTGGAACTCCGGGACAGTGACCGGGGAGCTGTTTTTT
CDR3 protein: CAWNSGTVTGELFF

V gene: TRBV11-3
J gene: TRBJ2-1
clone size: .
D gene: .
CDR3 DNA: TGTGCCAGCAGCTTAGAATGGTCCAACTACAATGAGCAGTTCTTC
CDR3 protein: CASSLEWSNYNEQFF